One and the same sample provided the 8 T cell receptor beta chains below, sequenced in a study of T cells after yellow fever vaccination. TCRdb re-derived calls from the 5' RACE reads in MiXCR, one entry per CDR3 protein. The sample consists of hundreds of thousands of distinct CDR3 sequences, around an eighth of them appearing once. Sequencing was performed on PBMCs, taken on the day of the yellow fever booster vaccination. The receptors stem from a man aged 25-40 years who received the YFV17D yellow fever vaccine.

This chain uses TRBV5-6 with TRBJ1-4; D gene ambiguous. This CDR3 comprises 15 residues. Trimming took 6 bases from V and 6 from J, leaving 18 bases between them. Germline lookup yields CDR1 SGHDT and CDR2 YYEEEE. The CDR3 spells CASTSLSNNDEKLFF. Here the CDR3 DNA reads TGTGCCAGCACCTCACTTTCTAACAACGATGAAAAACTGTTTTTT.

This clonotype turned up a few times. The rearrangement uses TRBV7-9 and TRBJ1-1, with D perhaps TRBD1 (5 bases). V was clipped by 4 bases and J by 4 bases, with 19 bases between them. The CDR3 totals 16 residues. Germline CDR1 SEHNR, CDR2 FQNEAQ (reference sequence). The CDR3 sequence: CASSSRKGEWSTEAFF. The CDR3 DNA is TGTGCCAGCAGCTCCCGTAAAGGGGAGTGGTCCACTGAAGCTTTCTTT.

The chain has TRBV9 and TRBJ2-1; TRBD2 matches 7 bases. This CDR3 has 14 amino acids. Germline CDR1 SGDLS, CDR2 YYNGEE. The V gene end was trimmed by 4 bases and the J gene end by 7 bases; junction bases not matched to a gene: 8. The CDR3 here is CASSPGNSGNEQFF. The CDR3 coding sequence is TGTGCCAGCAGCCCGGGGAATAGCGGGAATGAGCAGTTCTTC. Full variable domain (outside the CDR3, taken from reference TRBV9 and TRBJ2-1): DSGVTQTPKHLITATGQRVTLRCSPRSGDLSVYWYQQSLDQGLQFLIQYYNGEERAKGNILERFSAQQFPDLHSELNLSSLELGDSALYFCASSPGNSGNEQFFGPGTRLTVL.

V and J are TRBV27 and TRBJ2-7; D not certain. The V gene lost 1 base and the J gene lost 0 bases, with 10 bases spanning the gap. Germline loops: CDR1 MNHEY, CDR2 SMNVEV (reference sequence). The CDR3 is made up of 15 amino acids. CDR3 sequence reads: CASSLLAVPSYEQYF. CDR3 sequence (DNA): TGTGCCAGCAGTTTATTGGCGGTCCCCTCCTACGAGCAGTACTTC.

This chain connects TRBV29-1 to TRBJ2-5, with D tentatively TRBD1 (5 bases). This CDR3 contains 14 residues. Germline CDR1 and CDR2: SQVTM and ANQGSEA. V was cut by 4 bases and J by 5 bases, with 17 bases left in between. CDR3 loop: CSVVSRVGPETQYF. CDR3 nucleotides: TGCAGCGTTGTCTCCAGGGTTGGTCCGGAGACCCAGTACTTC.

There are a few counts of this clonotype. The rearrangement links TRBV20-1 to TRBJ2-7; D ambiguous. V was trimmed by 0 bases and J by 2 bases, leaving 8 bases between them. Germline V gives CDR1 DFQATT, CDR2 SNEGSKA (reference sequence). This CDR3 is built from 13 residues. The DNA of the CDR3 is TGCAGTGCTAGAGATGGGCAGACCTACGAGCAGTACTTC. Its translation is CSARDGQTYEQYF.

The CDR3 loop is CASSLSEGPSNNSPLHF. DNA of the CDR3: TGCGCCAGCAGCTTAAGCGAAGGTCCTTCGAATAATTCACCCCTCCACTTT. The V and J genes are TRBV5-1 and TRBJ1-6; the D is unclear. The CDR3 loop spans 17 amino acids. Germline V lookup: CDR1 SGHRS, CDR2 YFSETQ. The V gene lost 2 bases and the J gene lost 5 bases, with 17 bases spanning the gap.

This clonotype was picked up many times. The chain is built from TRBV6-2 or TRBV6-3 and TRBJ2-3, with 7 nucleotides matching TRBD2. Germline V gene data show CDR1 as MNHEY and CDR2 as SVGEGT. After removal of 3 bases from V and 4 bases from J, the junction contained 10 bases not matched to a gene. The CDR3 runs to 16 residues. For the CDR3, the DNA is TGTGCCAGCAGTTATAATCCGGGACTATTCTCAGATACGCAGTATTTT. It codes for CASSYNPGLFSDTQYF.